This TCR beta chain comes out of a study of patients and donors after allogeneic stem cell transplantation. MiXCR, applied by TCRdb to the RT-PCR reads, yields one record per CDR3 protein. The sample gives around 150,000 distinct CDR3 sequences, over 35% of which show up once; 50% to 65% is in the top ten. This clonotype was picked up one time. Per germline, CDR1 SGHTA and CDR2 FQGTGA. Trimming took off 5 bases at V and 0 bases at J, with 10 bases between the two ends. The CDR3 has 15 residues. The source of this sequence is a human donor who was either an allogeneic HSCT recipient or a stem cell or donor lymphocyte infusion donor (not recorded which). It is not recorded whose cells these are; they may come from a transplant donor. The genes are TRBV7-3 and TRBJ2-2; unclear D gene. The source material was blood, either unsorted or a sorted T cell fraction (not recorded which). The CDR3 sequence is CASSPYDTNTGELFF. The CDR3 DNA sequence: TGTGCCAGCAGCCCTTACGATACGAACACCGGGGAGCTGTTTTTT.